Listed here are 18 T cell receptor beta chains from one sample, sequenced in a study of T cell clones after liver transplantation (dated by TCRdb to about 2019). In the paper's terms, the time point label means: pre-transplant. Library generation was performed with the immunoSEQ multiplex PCR assay. TCRdb mirrors the immuneACCESS table, restricted to in-frame sequences. Some clones are absent from its copies; in checked studies, under half trace to an unresolved V gene, and the reason for the others is unknown. Here the sample has some 59,000 clones; over 55% occur a single time. About 15% of the sample is held by the ten biggest clonotypes. The sequenced sample was CD4+ T cells from blood, obtained before liver transplant. These TCRs come from a human donor who received a liver transplant.

J is TRBJ2-1 and V is TRBV15; a possible D gene is TRBD2 (7 bases). This CDR3 region has 18 residues. V lost 0 bases and J lost 4, with 19 bases in between. The germline V gene encodes CDR1 LNHNV and CDR2 YYDKDF (reference sequence). The DNA for the CDR3 is TGTGCCACCAGCAGAGATCTTCGGGGGGCGAGTCGGTACAATGAGCAGTTCTTC. Translation gives CATSRDLRGASRYNEQFF.

The chain's CDR3 is CASSRRQGLAEQYF. Written as DNA, the CDR3 is TGTGCCAGCAGCCGCCGACAGGGACTGGCTGAGCAGTACTTC. The V and J genes are TRBV5-6 and TRBJ2-7, with D perhaps matching TRBD1 (7 bases). Germline-derived CDR1 and CDR2 are SGHDT and YYEEEE. The CDR3 totals 14 residues. Between the trimmed V and J ends, which lost 4 bases and 7 bases, there was a span of 18 bases.

For this clone: Its ends do not fully match the called genes, so a read error is possible. This chain connects TRBV7-7 to TRBJ2-5; TRBD2 agrees at 8 bases. The germline gives CDR1 SSHAT, CDR2 FNYEAQ (reference sequence). The CDR3 spans 15 residues. CDR3 coding DNA: TGTGCTAGCAGCCCCCTAGCGGGCCATCAAGAGACCCAGTACTTC. This sequence encodes CASSPLAGHQETQYF.

The chain employs TRBV13 and TRBJ2-7; D ambiguous. The CDR3 spans 12 residues. Germline V CDR1 and CDR2: PRHDT, FYEKMQ (reference sequence). Trimming took off 4 bases at V and 5 bases at J, with 9 bases between the two ends. The CDR3 here is CASSSRVNEQYF. The CDR3, as DNA: TGTGCCAGCAGCTCCCGGGTTAACGAGCAGTACTTC.

The genes are TRBV27 and TRBJ1-2; 7 nucleotides agree with TRBD1. V gave up 5 bases and J gave up 5 bases; unmatched junction bases: 11. Per germline, CDR1 MNHEY and CDR2 SMNVEV (reference sequence). There are 15 residues in the CDR3. The CDR3 sequence: CASSPTGEGWYGYTF. The CDR3 region has the DNA TGTGCCAGCAGTCCCACAGGGGAAGGGTGGTATGGCTACACCTTC.

The chain uses TRBV7-9 and TRBJ1-2; the match to TRBD1 covers 7 bases. V was clipped by 5 bases and J by 2 bases; unmatched bases: 5. The CDR3 has 14 amino acids. Germline CDR1 and CDR2: SEHNR and FQNEAQ (reference sequence). CDR3 nucleotides: TGTGCCAGCAGCCCGGGACAGAACAACTATGGCTACACCTTC. Translation: CASSPGQNNYGYTF.

The gene calls are TRBV5-6 and TRBJ2-3; D not resolved. The V and J ends lost 2 bases and 0 bases respectively, with 10 bases between them. The V gene's germline CDR1 is SGHDT and CDR2 YYEEEE. CDR3 size: 15 residues. CDR3 protein: CASSLKPTSTDTQYF. CDR3 DNA sequence: TGTGCCAGCAGCTTAAAACCGACTAGCACAGATACGCAGTATTTT.

Sample share makes this clone medium-sized (0.01 to 0.1%). The chain is built from TRBV7-9 and TRBJ2-7, with 9 bases identical to TRBD1. Trimming took 4 bases from V and 6 from J; bases not matched to a gene: 1. The germline CDR1 and CDR2 sequences are SEHNR and FQNEAQ (reference sequence). CDR3 length: 12 residues. The CDR3: CASSSDRGEQYF. The CDR3 coding sequence is TGTGCCAGCAGCTCGGACAGGGGCGAGCAGTACTTC.

This clone appeared a few times. The rearrangement joins TRBV11-3 to TRBJ2-7; D might be TRBD2 (5 bases). V lost 4 bases and J 5 bases, leaving 18 bases between the germline ends. From germline, CDR1 is SGHNT and CDR2 YENEEA. CDR3 size: 15 residues. CDR3 loop: CASSSEGSAPHEQYF. CDR3 DNA: TGTGCCAGCAGCTCTGAGGGTAGCGCCCCCCACGAGCAGTACTTC.

This chain joins TRBV7-2 and TRBJ2-1; 8 nucleotides line up with TRBD2. J was trimmed by 12 bases and V by 4 bases; bases with no gene match: 20. This CDR3 spans 17 amino acids. CDR1 is SGHTA and CDR2 is FQGNSA in the germline V gene. The CDR3: CASSSRSREGPSERQFF. CDR3 nucleotide sequence: TGTGCCAGCAGCTCAAGGTCTCGGGAGGGTCCATCGGAAAGGCAGTTCTTC.

CDR3 residues: CASSLDREQPQHF. CDR3 sequence (DNA): TGTGCCAGCAGCTTGGACCGCGAACAGCCCCAGCATTTT. The chain joins TRBV5-8 to TRBJ1-5; D ambiguous. The CDR3 sequence is 13 residues long. Germline assignment: CDR1 SGHTS and CDR2 YDEGEE. V lost 0 bases and J 7 bases, leaving 8 bases between the germline ends.

This clone was seen a few times. This sequence joins TRBV6-5 and TRBJ2-7, with 7 bases identical to TRBD1. CDR1 MNHEY and CDR2 SVGAGI come from the germline V gene. This CDR3 has 15 residues. After removal of 0 bases from V and 5 bases from J, the junction contained 7 bases not matched to a gene. The CDR3 here is CASSYSRDSTHEQYF. As DNA, the CDR3 is TGTGCCAGCAGTTACTCGAGGGACAGCACCCACGAGCAGTACTTC.

This clone was picked up a small number of times. The rearrangement links TRBV7-2 to TRBJ1-6; 7 nucleotides line up with TRBD1. This CDR3 contains 15 residues. V dropped 0 bases and J dropped 6; count of bases not matched to a gene: 2. Germline CDR1 and CDR2: SGHTA and FQGNSA. CDR3 nucleotide sequence: TGTGCCAGCAGCTTAGCGGCAGGGGGTAATTCACCCCTCCACTTT. It codes for CASSLAAGGNSPLHF.

The chain has TRBV2 and TRBJ2-5; a possible D gene is TRBD2 (7 bases). This CDR3 comprises 14 residues. The germline CDR1 and CDR2 sequences are SNHLY and FYNNEI. The V end lost 4 bases, the J end lost 4 bases, and 13 bases lay between the germline ends. CDR3 residues: CASSVGGRGETQYF. The CDR3 nucleotides read TGTGCCAGCAGTGTCGGGGGGCGGGGAGAGACCCAGTACTTC. Complete variable domain (other parts from reference TRBV2 and TRBJ2-5): EPEVTQTPSHQVTQMGQEVILRCVPISNHLYFYWYRQILGQKVEFLVSFYNNEISEKSEIFDDQFSVERPDGSNFTLKIRSTKLEDSAMYFCASSVGGRGETQYFGPGTRLLVL.

The V and J genes are TRBV29-1 and TRBJ2-4, with 10 positions matching TRBD1. V dropped 7 bases and J dropped 5; count of bases not matched to a gene: 2. Germline CDR1 is SQVTM and CDR2 is ANQGSEA. The CDR3 length is 12 residues. CDR3 bases: TGCAGCGGAGGACAGGGGGAAAACATTCAGTACTTC. Residues: CSGGQGENIQYF.

Only one count was recorded for this clone. J is TRBJ1-3 and V is TRBV10-3; 10 bases line up with TRBD1. The germline V gene encodes CDR1 ENHRY and CDR2 SYGVKD. The trim removed 7 bases at V and 5 bases at J, leaving 17 bases unmatched. This CDR3 is built from 18 residues. The CDR3 protein is CAIKDRDRGAGLRNTIYF. The CDR3 bases are TGTGCCATCAAAGACCGGGACAGGGGCGCAGGACTGAGAAACACCATATATTTT.

The rearrangement joins TRBV9 to TRBJ1-1; TRBD1 agrees at 8 bases. Germline V gene data show CDR1 as SGDLS and CDR2 as YYNGEE. Losses at the gene ends were 4 bases for V and 5 bases for J; bases not matched to a gene: 10. The CDR3 runs to 15 residues. Written as DNA, the CDR3 is TGTGCCAGCAGCACCGGGACAGGACGATATACTGAAGCTTTCTTT. It codes for CASSTGTGRYTEAFF.

The chain couples TRBV5-1 to TRBJ2-3; a weak D match, TRBD1 (5 bases). Germline V gives CDR1 SGHRS, CDR2 YFSETQ. Trimming took off 4 bases at V and 1 base at J, with 10 bases between the two ends. The CDR3 has 14 amino acids. The CDR3 reads CASSKTGGTDTQYF. The CDR3 DNA reads as TGCGCCAGCAGCAAAACAGGAGGCACAGATACGCAGTATTTT.